This T cell receptor beta chain came from a study of breast tumors, draining lymph nodes, adjacent tissues. Turning to this clonotype: At one end the junction does not follow the germline gene, possibly because of a read error.

TCRdb redid the calling of the multiplex PCR reads with MiXCR, one entry per CDR3 protein. The sample lists approximately 28,000 distinct CDR3 sequences, about 63% occurring once. This CDR3 has 17 amino acids. In germline, CDR1 is SSHAT, CDR2 FNYEAQ (reference sequence). The receptor was isolated from a female donor with breast cancer. Some clones in this sample may be carry-over from other donors' samples. V and J are TRBV7-7 and TRBJ2-5, with 10 bases aligning to TRBD2. The source material was breast tumor tissue. Written as DNA, the CDR3 is TGTGCTAGCAGCTTAGCGAGACTAGCGGGCCACCAAGAGACCCAGTACTTC. It encodes CASSLARLAGHQETQYF.